These 3 T cell receptor beta chains share one sample of origin, sequenced in a study of shared clonotypes between healthy human individuals. TCRdb's table, derived via immunoSEQ multiplex PCR, lists solely in-frame clones and lacks some. This sample has 490,000 or so clones, with 70% to 85% found just once. The sample taken for sequencing was PBMCs. The origin of the receptors is a woman in her forties in good health. Some clones in this sample may be carry-over from other donors' samples.

The chain employs TRBV28 and TRBJ2-7; D is ambiguous. Trimming pared 5 bases from V and 5 bases from J, leaving 7 bases between. CDR1 is MDHEN and CDR2 is SYDVKM in the germline V gene. There are 11 residues in the CDR3. In nucleotides, the CDR3 is TGTGCCAGCAGTACCAGGCACGAGCAGTACTTC. Translation: CASSTRHEQYF.

The V and J genes are TRBV4-3 and TRBJ2-3; weak D call: TRBD2 (6 bases). Germline CDR1 LGHNA, CDR2 YSLEER. This CDR3 contains 17 residues. V gave up 1 base and J gave up 1 base, with 15 bases separating them. The CDR3 reads CASSQGAAGSGTDTQYF. In DNA, the CDR3 is TGCGCCAGCAGCCAAGGTGCTGCGGGAAGTGGCACAGATACGCAGTATTTT.

As regards this clone: It is likely a read error: a sequence one base away is far more abundant. The rearrangement joins TRBV2 to TRBJ2-1, with 7 bases lining up with TRBD2. The CDR3 loop spans 15 amino acids. The germline CDR1 and CDR2 sequences are SNHLY and FYNNEI. V dropped 3 bases and J dropped 6; count of bases not matched to a gene: 8. CDR3: CASSEAGVFRNEQFF. CDR3 bases: TGTGCCAGCAGTGAGGCGGGAGTTTTCCGCAATGAGCAGTTCTTC. Supplemented by reference TRBV2 and TRBJ2-1, the full variable domain reads EPEVTQTPSHQVTQMGQEVILRCVPISNHLYFYWYRQILGQKVEFLVSFYNNEISEKSEIFDDQFSVERPDGSNFTLKIRSTKLEDSAMYFCASSEAGVFRNEQFFGPGTRLTVL.